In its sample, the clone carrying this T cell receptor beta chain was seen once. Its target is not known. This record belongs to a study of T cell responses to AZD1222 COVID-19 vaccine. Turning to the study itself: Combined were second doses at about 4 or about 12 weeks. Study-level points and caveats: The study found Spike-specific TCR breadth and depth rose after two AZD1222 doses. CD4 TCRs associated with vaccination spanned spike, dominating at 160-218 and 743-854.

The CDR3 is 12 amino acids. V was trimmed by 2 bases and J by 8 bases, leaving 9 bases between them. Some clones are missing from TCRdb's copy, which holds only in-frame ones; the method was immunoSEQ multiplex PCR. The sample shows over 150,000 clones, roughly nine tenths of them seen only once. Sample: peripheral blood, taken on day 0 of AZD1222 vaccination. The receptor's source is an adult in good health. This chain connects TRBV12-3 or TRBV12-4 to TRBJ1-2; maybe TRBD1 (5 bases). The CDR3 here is CASSLQGVGYTF. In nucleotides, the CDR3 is TGTGCCAGCAGTTTACAGGGCGTAGGCTACACCTTC.